These 26 T cell receptor beta chains originate from one sample sequenced in a study of CD8 T cells in ankylosing spondylitis. TCRdb passed the 5' RACE reads through MiXCR, listing each CDR3 protein once. This table has approximately 100,000 distinct CDR3 sequences, about 8.6% appearing once. Sequenced sample: blood, either unsorted or a sorted T cell fraction (not recorded which). The receptors derive from a male donor with ankylosing spondylitis or in good health (not recorded which).

This clonotype was detected a few times. The chain couples TRBV7-9 to TRBJ2-1; no reliable D call. V was shortened by 7 bases and J by 8 bases, with 18 bases between the two germline ends. The CDR3 is 14 amino acids. Germline CDR1 reads SEHNR; CDR2 reads FQNEAQ (reference sequence). The CDR3 bases are TGTGCCAGCACCATAACGGCCAGCACCGATGAGCAGTTCTTC. Amino acids: CASTITASTDEQFF.

The gene calls are TRBV7-9 and TRBJ2-7, with 10 bases identical to TRBD1. This CDR3 spans 15 amino acids. Trimming at V came to 2 bases and at J to 2 bases, leaving 3 bases not matched to a gene. CDR1 and CDR2 (germline): SEHNR, FQNEAQ (reference sequence). The CDR3 bases are TGTGCCAGCAGCTTAAGGGACAGGGGTACCTACGAGCAGTACTTC. Translating it yields CASSLRDRGTYEQYF. Combining the CDR3 with reference TRBV7-9 and TRBJ2-7 gives the whole variable domain DTGVSQNPRHKITKRGQNVTFRCDPISEHNRLYWYRQTLGQGPEFLTYFQNEAQLEKSRLLSDRFSAERPKGSFSTLEIQRTEQGDSAMYLCASSLRDRGTYEQYFGPGTRLTVT.

This clonotype was seen at least ten times. The CDR3 sequence is CASSSFSTGGTTEAFF. CDR3 DNA sequence: TGCGCCAGCAGCTCCTTCTCAACGGGGGGGACCACTGAAGCTTTCTTT. The V and J genes are TRBV5-1 and TRBJ1-1; possible D gene TRBD1, 5 bases. Between the trimmed V and J ends, which lost 3 bases and 4 bases, there was a span of 19 bases. Germline CDR1 and CDR2: SGHRS and YFSETQ. This CDR3 spans 16 amino acids.

There are many counts of this clonotype. The V call is TRBV10-3, the J call TRBJ1-5, with D possibly being TRBD1 (5 bases). CDR1 ENHRY and CDR2 SYGVKD come from the germline V gene. V shed 0 bases and J shed 7 bases, with 10 bases lying between them. This CDR3 has 14 amino acids. The CDR3 region is CAISESIGGQPQHF. CDR3 coding DNA: TGTGCCATCAGTGAGTCGATCGGGGGGCAGCCCCAGCATTTT.

This clonotype was recorded at least ten times. The genes are TRBV7-9 and TRBJ1-2; D is uncertain. V lost 2 bases and J 3 bases, leaving 7 bases between the germline ends. CDR1 SEHNR and CDR2 FQNEAQ come from the germline V gene (reference sequence). The CDR3 length is 13 residues. Here the CDR3 DNA reads TGTGCCAGCAGCTTACGGTCGGACTATGGCTACACCTTC. Encoded protein: CASSLRSDYGYTF.

This clonotype came up many times. The chain couples TRBV11-2 to TRBJ2-2, with D hard to call. V gave up 8 bases and J gave up 5 bases, with 12 bases separating them. Germline assignment: CDR1 SGHAT and CDR2 FQNNGV. There are 13 residues in the CDR3. The CDR3 here is CASGRSLTGELFF. DNA for the CDR3: TGTGCCAGCGGAAGGAGTTTGACCGGGGAGCTGTTTTTT.

This clonotype was counted many times. The chain carries TRBV5-1 and TRBJ1-6; D may be TRBD1 (6 bases). This CDR3 has 14 amino acids. Trimming removed 0 bases at V and 8 bases at J, with 9 bases between. The germline gives CDR1 SGHRS, CDR2 YFSETQ. The DNA for the CDR3 is TGCGCCAGCAGCTTGGACAGGGAAGATTCACCCCTCCACTTT. Its translation: CASSLDREDSPLHF. Drawing the rest from reference TRBV5-1 and TRBJ1-6, the complete variable domain is KAGVTQTPRYLIKTRGQQVTLSCSPISGHRSVSWYQQTPGQGLQFLFEYFSETQRNKGNFPGRFSGRQFSNSRSEMNVSTLELGDSALYLCASSLDREDSPLHFGNGTRLTVT.

In this sample, this clonotype turned up many times. V is TRBV4-2 and J is TRBJ1-1; tentatively, D is TRBD1 (6 bases). Per the germline V gene, CDR1 is LGHNA and CDR2 is YNFKEQ. V was clipped by 6 bases and J by 5 bases, with 13 bases between them. The CDR3 contains 13 residues. The CDR3 spells CASRPTGKTEAFF. The CDR3 coding sequence is TGTGCCAGCAGGCCAACAGGGAAAACTGAAGCTTTCTTT.

This clonotype was picked up many times. The V call is TRBV6-2 or TRBV6-3, the J call TRBJ1-5; D is unclear. The CDR3 runs to 13 residues. Trimming stripped 5 bases from V and 2 bases from J, with 7 bases between. Germline V lookup: CDR1 MNHEY, CDR2 SVGEGT. CDR3 in amino acids: CASSRTRNQPQHF. CDR3 DNA: TGTGCCAGCAGTCGGACGCGCAATCAGCCCCAGCATTTT.

V gene TRBV12-3 or TRBV12-4 combines with J gene TRBJ2-3; a weak D match, TRBD1 (6 bases). V was pared by 5 bases and J by 7 bases, with 19 bases between. The CDR3 totals 15 residues. The CDR3 protein is CASSPGGLQPHTQYF. CDR3 DNA: TGTGCCAGCAGTCCTGGGGGCCTACAACCCCATACGCAGTATTTT.

This clonotype was seen ten or more times. The V gene is TRBV5-1, the J gene TRBJ2-5; D is undetermined. Per the germline V gene, CDR1 is SGHRS and CDR2 is YFSETQ. Trimming removed 4 bases at V and 3 bases at J, with 10 bases between. There are 13 residues in the CDR3. Written as DNA, the CDR3 is TGCGCCAGCAGCGTAGGTGTGGAAGAGACCCAGTACTTC. Its translation is CASSVGVEETQYF.

Ten or more counts support this clonotype. At one end, the junction sequence differs from germline, possibly due to a read error. V and J are TRBV6-1 and TRBJ1-1; no definite D call. Looked up from germline, CDR1 is MNHNS and CDR2 is SASEGT. This CDR3 is 14 amino acids long. CDR3 bases: TGTACCAGCACCCCAGCGGAGGGCTGGACTGAAGCTTTCTTT. This codes for CTSTPAEGWTEAFF.

Many counts were recorded for this clonotype. V is TRBV19 and J is TRBJ2-4; 8 nucleotides line up with TRBD1. The CDR3 sequence is 14 residues long. V was pared by 0 bases and J by 8 bases, with 3 bases of the junction left unmatched. Germline V gives CDR1 LNHDA, CDR2 SQIVND (reference sequence). CDR3 bases: TGTGCCAGTAGTATAGAGCGGACAGGGCACATTCAGTACTTC. Amino acids: CASSIERTGHIQYF.

This clonotype showed up many times. V usage is TRBV11-2 and J usage is TRBJ1-6; no firm D call. This CDR3 spans 16 amino acids. From germline, CDR1 is SGHAT and CDR2 FQNNGV. Trimming took 1 base from V and 0 from J, leaving 7 bases between them. CDR3 nucleotide sequence: TGTGCCAGCAGCTTAGTGAGGAGCTCCTATAATTCACCCCTCCACTTT. Translation: CASSLVRSSYNSPLHF.

CDR3 loop: CATSREDTGELFF. As DNA, the CDR3 is TGTGCCACCTCCCGGGAGGACACCGGGGAGCTGTTTTTT. V usage is TRBV2 and J usage is TRBJ2-2; TRBD2 aligns across 7 bases. CDR3 length: 13 amino acids. Germline CDR1 and CDR2: SNHLY and FYNNEI. The trim removed 10 bases at V and 3 bases at J, leaving 5 bases unmatched.

This clonotype was recorded many times. The rearrangement joins TRBV12-3 or TRBV12-4 to TRBJ1-2, with a possible D match to TRBD1 (5 bases). The CDR3 covers 12 residues. V lost 6 bases to trimming and J lost 8 bases, with 13 bases between them. The CDR3 sequence is CASRRGGRGYTF. Written as DNA, the CDR3 is TGTGCCAGCAGGCGCGGGGGAAGAGGCTACACCTTC.

This clonotype was seen a handful of times. A much larger clone differs from this one at a single base, so this may be a read error. The chain couples TRBV29-1 to TRBJ1-3; D possibly corresponds to TRBD1 (5 bases). Germline lookup yields CDR1 SQVTM and CDR2 ANQGSEA. The CDR3 totals 13 residues. The CDR3 bases are TGCAGCGCCCAGCGGGACCTGGGAAACGCCATATATTTT. Its protein product is CSAQRDLGNAIYF.

V usage is TRBV3-1 and J usage is TRBJ2-1; possibly TRBD1 or TRBD2 for D (5 bases each). The V and J ends lost 11 bases and 4 bases respectively, with 27 bases between them. This CDR3 comprises 17 residues. The germline gives CDR1 LGHDT, CDR2 YNNKEL (reference sequence). The CDR3 loop reads CACSKEPVGAFYNEQFF. Here the CDR3 DNA reads TGTGCCTGCTCCAAAGAACCCGTCGGGGCCTTTTACAATGAGCAGTTCTTC.

In its sample, this clonotype was seen many times. The J gene is TRBJ2-3, the V gene TRBV18, with D perhaps TRBD2 (6 bases). In germline, CDR1 is KGHSH, CDR2 LQKENI. V shed 3 bases and J shed 2 bases, with 12 bases lying between them. The CDR3 totals 15 residues. The CDR3 loop reads CASSPVGGSTDTQYF. CDR3 nucleotides: TGTGCCAGCTCACCCGTGGGAGGTTCCACAGATACGCAGTATTTT.

The sample holds many counts of this clonotype. The chain employs TRBV29-1 and TRBJ2-3, with D tentatively TRBD1 (6 bases). Germline V gives CDR1 SQVTM, CDR2 ANQGSEA. The CDR3 runs 13 residues. The V and J ends lost 4 bases and 5 bases respectively, with 13 bases between them. CDR3 region: CSVAETGEDTQYF. In DNA form, the CDR3 reads TGCAGCGTTGCAGAGACAGGAGAAGATACGCAGTATTTT.

V is TRBV20-1 and J is TRBJ2-7; a possible D gene is TRBD2 (5 bases). CDR3 length: 12 amino acids. Trimming stripped 3 bases from V and 5 bases from J, with 11 bases between. The germline V gene encodes CDR1 DFQATT and CDR2 SNEGSKA (reference sequence). CDR3: CSASSAGDEQYF. DNA of the CDR3: TGCAGTGCTAGTTCCGCGGGCGACGAGCAGTACTTC.

In its sample, this clonotype was seen many times. The gene calls are TRBV14 and TRBJ1-4; D might be TRBD1 (5 bases). Germline CDR1 SGHDN, CDR2 FVKESK. Trimming pared 2 bases from V and 8 bases from J, leaving 12 bases between. The CDR3 consists of 14 residues. In nucleotides, the CDR3 is TGTGCCAGCAGCCAACGGGGCTTGGGGGAAAAACTGTTTTTT. It yields the protein CASSQRGLGEKLFF.

This clonotype was seen at least ten times. The chain couples TRBV29-1 to TRBJ2-5, with 10 bases matching TRBD1. Germline trimming cut 7 bases from V and 7 bases from J; bases unmatched to any gene: 6. The germline gives CDR1 SQVTM, CDR2 ANQGSEA. The CDR3 consists of 12 residues. CDR3 sequence (DNA): TGCAGCGGAGACAGGGGGCGCGGGACCCAGTACTTC. Translation: CSGDRGRGTQYF.

This clonotype was seen many times. The gene calls are TRBV6-5 and TRBJ1-4; no reliable D call. The CDR3 is made up of 15 amino acids. Trimming removed 0 bases from V and 0 bases from J, with 5 bases in between. Germline V gene sequence: CDR1 MNHEY, CDR2 SVGAGI. The CDR3 DNA reads as TGTGCCAGCAGTTACTCGGGAGCAACTAATGAAAAACTGTTTTTT. Protein: CASSYSGATNEKLFF.

This clonotype was seen ten or more times. V is TRBV12-3 or TRBV12-4 and J is TRBJ1-5; no clear D. The CDR3 covers 13 residues. Trimming shortened V by 3 bases and J by 7 bases, and 10 bases separated the two germline ends. This CDR3 reads CASSFEHPQPQHF. CDR3 in DNA: TGTGCCAGCAGTTTTGAACATCCGCAGCCCCAGCATTTT.

This chain joins TRBV12-3 or TRBV12-4 and TRBJ2-7; maybe TRBD1 (6 bases). The V gene lost 6 bases and the J gene lost 0 bases, with 12 bases spanning the gap. The CDR3 totals 14 residues. The CDR3 nucleotides read TGTGCCAGCAGGCGCCGGGACACCTCCTACGAGCAGTACTTC. This codes for CASRRRDTSYEQYF.